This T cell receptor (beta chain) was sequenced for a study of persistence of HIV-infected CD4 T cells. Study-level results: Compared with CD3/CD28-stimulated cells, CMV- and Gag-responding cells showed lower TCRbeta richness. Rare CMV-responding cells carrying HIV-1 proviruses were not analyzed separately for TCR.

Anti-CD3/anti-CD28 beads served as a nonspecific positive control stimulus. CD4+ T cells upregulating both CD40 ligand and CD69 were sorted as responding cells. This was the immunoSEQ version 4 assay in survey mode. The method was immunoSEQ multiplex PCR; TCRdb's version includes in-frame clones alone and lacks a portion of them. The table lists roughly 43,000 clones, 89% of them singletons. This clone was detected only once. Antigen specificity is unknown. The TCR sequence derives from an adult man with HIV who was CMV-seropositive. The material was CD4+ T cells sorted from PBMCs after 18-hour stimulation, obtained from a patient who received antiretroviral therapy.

The DNA of the CDR3 is TGCAGCGTAGGACAGACTATTAACTATGGCTACACCTTC. This gives the protein CSVGQTINYGYTF. V is TRBV29-1 and J is TRBJ1-2; perhaps TRBD1 as D (6 bases). The V gene's germline CDR1 is SQVTM and CDR2 ANQGSEA. The CDR3 totals 13 residues. Trimming took 6 bases from V and 1 from J, leaving 12 bases between them.